The 8 T cell receptor beta chains below come from one sample, sequenced in a study of T-cell memory formation after mild COVID-19. MiXCR was run by TCRdb on the 5' RACE reads, yielding one entry per CDR3 protein. The sample includes about 82,000 distinct CDR3 sequences, about 13% of them seen just once. Sequenced material: PBMCs or a T cell subset sorted from them (not recorded which). The receptors here all came from a man younger than 35 who had mild COVID-19 (a few samples of this study predate the infection). Cell type and time point are not known.

This chain joins TRBV29-1 and TRBJ2-1; D possibly matches TRBD1 or TRBD2 (6 bases each). Germline lookup yields CDR1 SQVTM and CDR2 ANQGSEA. CDR3 length: 12 amino acids. Trimming pared 7 bases from V and 10 bases from J, leaving 17 bases between. CDR3 region: CSARKGGGEQFF. CDR3 DNA sequence: TGCAGCGCACGAAAGGGGGGCGGCGAGCAGTTCTTC.

The chain combines TRBV4-3 with TRBJ2-5; TRBD2 aligns across 15 bases. After removal of 4 bases from V and 5 bases from J, the junction contained 5 bases not matched to a gene. The CDR3 has 16 amino acids. Germline V gene lookup returns CDR1 LGHNA and CDR2 YSLEER. The CDR3 DNA sequence: TGCGCCAGCAGCCCGGGACTAGCGGGGGGCGGCGAGACCCAGTACTTC. Protein: CASSPGLAGGGETQYF.

This clonotype was seen a few times. The CDR3 region has the DNA TGTGCCAGCAGTTTGGGCAGTTATAGCAATCAGCCCCAGCATTTT. It encodes CASSLGSYSNQPQHF. This chain joins TRBV12-3 or TRBV12-4 and TRBJ1-5; D uncertain. The CDR3 totals 15 residues. V was cut by 3 bases and J by 0 bases, with 9 bases left in between.

This clonotype is labeled medium-sized. The V and J genes are TRBV20-1 and TRBJ2-1; TRBD2 matches at 13 bases. Trimming cost V 1 base and J 9 bases; bases outside gene matches: 0. Per germline, CDR1 DFQATT and CDR2 SNEGSKA (reference sequence). The CDR3 contains 13 residues. Written as DNA, the CDR3 is TGCAGTGCTAGAGGACTAGCGGGGGGTGAGCAGTTCTTC. The encoded protein is CSARGLAGGEQFF.

This clonotype was seen more than once but under ten times. CDR3 protein: CASSYVTGVNYGYTF. The CDR3 bases are TGTGCCAGCAGCTATGTGACAGGGGTGAACTATGGCTACACCTTC. This chain joins TRBV7-9 and TRBJ1-2; 8 bases are a match to TRBD1. The germline CDR1 and CDR2 sequences are SEHNR and FQNEAQ (reference sequence). This CDR3 has 15 residues. J gave up 2 bases and V 4 bases, and 6 bases lay outside the gene matches. The variable domain in full, completed from reference TRBV7-9 and TRBJ1-2, reads DTGVSQNPRHKITKRGQNVTFRCDPISEHNRLYWYRQTLGQGPEFLTYFQNEAQLEKSRLLSDRFSAERPKGSFSTLEIQRTEQGDSAMYLCASSYVTGVNYGYTFGSGTRLTVV.

This clonotype has a handful of counts. The chain joins TRBV12-5 to TRBJ2-1; 12 positions agree with TRBD1. The germline V gene has CDR1 LGHNT and CDR2 FRNRAP. The CDR3 extends over 15 amino acids. The V and J ends lost 3 bases and 7 bases, in that order; junction bases with no gene match: 4. The CDR3 here is CASGLGTGGLNEQFF. CDR3 in DNA: TGTGCTAGTGGTTTAGGGACAGGGGGCTTGAATGAGCAGTTCTTC.

This clonotype turned up a few times. This chain uses TRBV13 with TRBJ2-7, with D possibly TRBD2 on 7 matching bases. Trimming cost V 5 bases and J 4 bases, with 15 bases left between them. This CDR3 region has 14 residues. Germline V CDR1 and CDR2: PRHDT, FYEKMQ (reference sequence). CDR3 DNA sequence: TGTGCCAGCAGCCCGAGGGGGGGGCGGTACGAGCAGTACTTC. It codes for CASSPRGGRYEQYF.

This clonotype was observed a handful of times. The V gene is TRBV7-6, the J gene TRBJ2-1; D is possibly TRBD2 (6 bases). The germline V gene has CDR1 SGHVS and CDR2 FNYEAQ. The CDR3 spans 11 residues. The V and J ends lost 1 base and 11 bases respectively, with 6 bases between them. The CDR3 nucleotides read TGTGCCAGCAGCTTAGGGACTAAGCAGTTCTTC. Residues: CASSLGTKQFF.